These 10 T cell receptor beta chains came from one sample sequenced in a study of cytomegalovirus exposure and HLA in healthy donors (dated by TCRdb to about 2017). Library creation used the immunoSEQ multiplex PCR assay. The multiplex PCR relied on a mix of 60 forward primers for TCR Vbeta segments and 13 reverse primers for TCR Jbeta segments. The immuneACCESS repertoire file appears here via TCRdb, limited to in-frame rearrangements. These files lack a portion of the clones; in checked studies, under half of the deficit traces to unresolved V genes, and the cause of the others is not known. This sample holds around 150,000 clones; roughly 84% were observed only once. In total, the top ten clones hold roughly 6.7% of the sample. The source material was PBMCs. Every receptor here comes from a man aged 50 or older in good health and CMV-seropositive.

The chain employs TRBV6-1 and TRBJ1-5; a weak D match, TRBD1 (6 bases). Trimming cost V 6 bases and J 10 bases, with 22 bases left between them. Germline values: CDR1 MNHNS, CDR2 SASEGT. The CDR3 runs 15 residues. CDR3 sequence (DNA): TGTGCCAGCAGCGCTGCTTCACAGGGATTTAGACCCCAGCATTTT. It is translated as CASSAASQGFRPQHF.

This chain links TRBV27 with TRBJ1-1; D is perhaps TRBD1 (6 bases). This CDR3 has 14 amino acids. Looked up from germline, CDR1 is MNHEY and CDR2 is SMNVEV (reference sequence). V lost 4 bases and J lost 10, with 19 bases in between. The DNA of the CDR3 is TGTGCCAGCAGTTCAAAGGACAGTCTAAGTGTAGCTTTCTTT. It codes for CASSSKDSLSVAFF.

CDR3 nucleotides: TGCAGCGTTGTGAAAGGGAGTCGTGGACTGACTGAAGCTTTCTTT. Translating it yields CSVVKGSRGLTEAFF. The chain uses TRBV29-1 and TRBJ1-1; no clear D. The V gene's germline CDR1 is SQVTM and CDR2 ANQGSEA. Trimming cost V 4 bases and J 5 bases, with 20 bases left between them. This CDR3 comprises 15 residues.

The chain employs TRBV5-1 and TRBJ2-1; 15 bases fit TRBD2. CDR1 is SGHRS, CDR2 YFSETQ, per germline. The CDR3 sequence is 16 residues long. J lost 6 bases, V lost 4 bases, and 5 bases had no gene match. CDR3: CASSQGLAGGLNEQFF. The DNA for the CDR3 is TGCGCCAGCAGCCAGGGACTAGCGGGGGGACTCAATGAGCAGTTCTTC.

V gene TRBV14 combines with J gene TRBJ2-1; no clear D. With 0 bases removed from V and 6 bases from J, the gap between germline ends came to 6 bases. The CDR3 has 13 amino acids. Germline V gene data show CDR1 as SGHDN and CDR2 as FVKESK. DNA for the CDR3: TGTGCCAGCAGCCAAGATCGTCTCAATGAGCAGTTCTTC. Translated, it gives CASSQDRLNEQFF.

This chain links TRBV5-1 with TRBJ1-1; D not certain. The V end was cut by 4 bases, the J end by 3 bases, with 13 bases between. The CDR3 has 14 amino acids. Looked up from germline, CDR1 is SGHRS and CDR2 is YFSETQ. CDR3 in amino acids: CASSMGLTDTEAFF. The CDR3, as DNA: TGCGCCAGCAGCATGGGCCTAACGGACACTGAAGCTTTCTTT.

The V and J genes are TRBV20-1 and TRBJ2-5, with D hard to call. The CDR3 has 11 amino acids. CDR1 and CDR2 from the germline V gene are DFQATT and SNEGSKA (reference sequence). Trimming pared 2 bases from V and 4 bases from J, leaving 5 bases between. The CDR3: CSARHRETQYF. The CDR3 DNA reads TGCAGTGCTAGACATAGAGAGACCCAGTACTTC.

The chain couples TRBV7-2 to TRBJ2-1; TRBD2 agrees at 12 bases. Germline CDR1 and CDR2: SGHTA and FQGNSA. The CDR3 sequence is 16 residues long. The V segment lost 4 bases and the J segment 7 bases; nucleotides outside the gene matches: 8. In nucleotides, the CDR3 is TGTGCCAGCAGCTCCATTCCTAGCGGGGGGGGGAATGAGCAGTTCTTC. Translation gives CASSSIPSGGGNEQFF.

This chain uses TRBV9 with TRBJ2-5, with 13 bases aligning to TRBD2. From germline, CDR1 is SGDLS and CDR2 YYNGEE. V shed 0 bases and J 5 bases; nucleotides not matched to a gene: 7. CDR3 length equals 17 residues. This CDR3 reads CASSVGTSGRIGETQYF. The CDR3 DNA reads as TGTGCCAGCAGCGTAGGGACTAGCGGGAGAATAGGGGAGACCCAGTACTTC.

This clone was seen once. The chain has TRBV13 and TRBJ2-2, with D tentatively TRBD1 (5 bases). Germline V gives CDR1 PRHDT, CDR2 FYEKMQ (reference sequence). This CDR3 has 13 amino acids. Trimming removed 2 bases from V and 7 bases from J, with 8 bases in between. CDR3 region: CASSLQGNGELFF. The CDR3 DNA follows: TGTGCCAGCAGCTTACAGGGAAACGGGGAGCTGTTTTTT. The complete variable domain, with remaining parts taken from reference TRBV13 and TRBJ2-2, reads AAGVIQSPRHLIKEKRETATLKCYPIPRHDTVYWYQQGPGQDPQFLISFYEKMQSDKGSIPDRFSAQQFSDYHSELNMSSLELGDSALYFCASSLQGNGELFFGEGSRLTVL.